The rows below give T cell receptor beta chains drawn from one sample of a study of blood T cells in healthy people across ages. TCRdb redid the calling of the 5' RACE reads with MiXCR, one entry per CDR3 protein. The data show fewer than 950,000 distinct CDR3 sequences, 36% seen once. Sequenced input: blood. Every receptor here comes from a young man in good health. The conserved cysteine and the conserved F or W are not part of the CDR3 here.

V	J	CDR3
TRBV29-1	TRBJ1-2	SVALPQGVNYGYT
TRBV20-1	TRBJ2-7	SAYRLSYEQY
TRBV11-1	TRBJ2-5	ASSPGGDRDDEQY
TRBV25-1	TRBJ1-4	ASSEEVANEKLF
TRBV28	TRBJ1-5	ASSHRTGTYSNQPQH
TRBV7-9	TRBJ1-1	ASSGGGKNTEAF
TRBV29-1	TRBJ2-1	SVRDRESYNEQF
TRBV20-1	TRBJ2-1	SAPVVKTKTGNEQF
TRBV14	TRBJ1-1	TSSQGWKGLGYTEAF
TRBV7-2	TRBJ2-7	ASSLEGGSSYEQC
TRBV6-2/TRBV6-3	TRBJ1-1	ASNKRSLGEAF
TRBV7-2	TRBJ2-7	ASSSSGDTTYEQY
TRBV20-1	TRBJ1-2	SARKGGDLDGYT
TRBV20-1	TRBJ2-5	SARDPGVETQY
TRBV12-3/TRBV12-4	TRBJ2-5	ASSPMTGSPQETQY
TRBV28	TRBJ2-1	ASSPGTGVLNEQF
TRBV20-1	TRBJ2-3	SARELERDSTDTQY
TRBV5-1	TRBJ2-1	ASSPPGATYEQF
TRBV6-5	TRBJ1-3	ASNLDRDPGNTIY
TRBV7-2	TRBJ1-2	ASSPPPLSKGYT
TRBV7-2	TRBJ2-7	ASSRGDKAYEQY
TRBV7-2	TRBJ2-3	ASSVAGESTDTQY
TRBV24-1	TRBJ2-1	ATSGLAGGKTYNEQF
TRBV29-1	TRBJ1-1	SVEVRANSAF
TRBV12-3/TRBV12-4	TRBJ2-2	ASSSNGGANYGELF
TRBV20-1	TRBJ2-7	SARPQAYNEQY
TRBV4-1	TRBJ1-1	ASSQDALGVTEAF
TRBV7-9	TRBJ2-1	ASSRGEYYNEQF
TRBV6-2/TRBV6-3	TRBJ1-2	ASSYGGSAYGYT